This T cell receptor (beta chain) was observed in a study of blood T cell repertoires in COVID-19 (TCRdb year 2020). In the study overall: The collaborator samples originated in the United States, Italy and Spain and spanned the acute and convalescent phases of COVID-19. Samples came from the ongoing ImmuneRACE study (first 160 participants) plus 1,254 subjects from 6 global collaborators. The dataset comprised deeply sampled blood TCRbeta repertoires from subjects exposed to, actively infected with, or recovered from COVID-19. The material from the prospective study consisted of cDNA or gDNA derived from T cells, B-cell-depleted T cells, or PBMCs. Where HLA class I and class II types were available, the types were taken from metadata supplied by the sample provider, not from assay-based typing. The sample metadata nearly always contained a de-identified subject ID, COVID-19 status, age in years and sex. The repertoires were released in a freely available public database intended as a resource for research on the immune response to SARS-CoV-2.

Enrolling through a virtual design, the prospective study's participants ranged in age from about 18 to 100 years and lived across 24 United States geographic areas. In the prospective study, participants were assigned to cohorts based on the clinical history participants reported in a screening survey and a study questionnaire. ImmuneRACE Cohort 3 recovered participants were defined by two consecutive negative NP/OP PCR tests, healthcare professional clearance, or symptom resolution. Mobile phlebotomists in the prospective study collected whole blood, serum and a nasopharyngeal or oropharyngeal swab from every participant. Over a roughly 2-month period, participants in the prospective study had the option of providing additional blood draws and questionnaires. Before DNA extraction, blood samples from the prospective study were shipped at room temperature or frozen. Findings and caveats that apply to the study as a whole: The amount of clinical and demographic metadata varied by source and participant and was provided uncurated.

TCRbeta CDR3 regions were amplified from genomic DNA using the immunoSEQ Assay, a bias-controlled multiplex PCR. Concerning the study's data processing: The number of nucleated cells in each sample was estimated by amplification of reference gene primers within the assay. To quantify the absolute abundance of each unique TCRbeta CDR3 rearrangement, sequence reads were collapsed and filtered. For each sample, productive Simpson clonality was calculated as the square root of Simpson's diversity index across productive rearrangements. This is the immuneACCESS table as TCRdb keeps it, with only in-frame sequences that have V and J called. A part of the clones is gone; compared with another copy, unresolved V genes explain less than half, and the rest is unexplained. That table is the source of V, J and clone size, and D and trimming were worked out from the DNA. This sample comprises 150,000 or so clones, about four fifths of them detected only once. Together, the top ten hold 11% of the sample.

Of note for this clone: The specificity of this receptor is unknown. Per-base quality was not reported, and no clone a single base away is much larger than it.

This receptor was taken from a man aged 45-60 years who had recovered from COVID-19. Material for sequencing was PBMCs or T cells enriched from blood (not recorded which).

CDR3 sequence: CAWMAVGPKYNEQFF. In nucleotides, the sequence is TGTGCCTGGATGGCCGTGGGGCCCAAGTACAATGAGCAGTTCTTC. Recombination joined TRBV30 with TRBJ2-1, with TRBD1 perhaps the D gene, on 5 matching bases. According to the germline V gene (reference sequence), CDR1 reads GTSNPN and CDR2 reads SVGIG. Including cysteine and phenylalanine, the CDR3 has 15 amino acids. Left in the record is the CDR3 DNA by itself, 45 bases read in frame from the first base. Trimming at the junction amounts to 4 bases on V and 4 bases on J, and the germline ends lie 17 bases apart.